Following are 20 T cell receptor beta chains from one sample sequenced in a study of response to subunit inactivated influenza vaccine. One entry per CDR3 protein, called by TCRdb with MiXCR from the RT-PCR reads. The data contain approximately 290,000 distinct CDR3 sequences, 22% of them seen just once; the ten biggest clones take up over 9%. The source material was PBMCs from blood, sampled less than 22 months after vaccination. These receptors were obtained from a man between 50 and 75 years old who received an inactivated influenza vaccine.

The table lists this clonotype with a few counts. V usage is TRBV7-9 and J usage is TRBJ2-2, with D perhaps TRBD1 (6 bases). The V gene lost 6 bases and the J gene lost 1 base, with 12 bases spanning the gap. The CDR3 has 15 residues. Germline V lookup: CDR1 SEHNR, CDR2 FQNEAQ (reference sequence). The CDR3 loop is CASRKQGGNTGELFF. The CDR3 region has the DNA TGTGCCAGCAGAAAACAGGGCGGGAACACCGGGGAGCTGTTTTTT. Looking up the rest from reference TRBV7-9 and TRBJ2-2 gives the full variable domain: DTGVSQNPRHKITKRGQNVTFRCDPISEHNRLYWYRQTLGQGPEFLTYFQNEAQLEKSRLLSDRFSAERPKGSFSTLEIQRTEQGDSAMYLCASRKQGGNTGELFFGEGSRLTVL.

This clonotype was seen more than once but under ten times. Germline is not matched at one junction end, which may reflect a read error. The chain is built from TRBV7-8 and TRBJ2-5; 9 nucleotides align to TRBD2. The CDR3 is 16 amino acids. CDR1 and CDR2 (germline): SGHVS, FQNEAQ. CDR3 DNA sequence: TGTGCCAGCAGCCCAGGTGGACTAGCGATACAAGCGACCCAGTACTTC. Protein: CASSPGGLAIQATQYF.

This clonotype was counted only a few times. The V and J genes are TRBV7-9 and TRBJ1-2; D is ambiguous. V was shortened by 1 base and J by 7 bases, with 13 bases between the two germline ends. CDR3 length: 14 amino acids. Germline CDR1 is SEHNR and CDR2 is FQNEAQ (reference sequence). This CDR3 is CASSLDYSMGGYTF. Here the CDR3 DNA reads TGTGCCAGCAGCTTAGACTATTCTATGGGTGGCTACACCTTC. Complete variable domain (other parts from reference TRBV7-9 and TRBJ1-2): DTGVSQNPRHKITKRGQNVTFRCDPISEHNRLYWYRQTLGQGPEFLTYFQNEAQLEKSRLLSDRFSAERPKGSFSTLEIQRTEQGDSAMYLCASSLDYSMGGYTFGSGTRLTVV.

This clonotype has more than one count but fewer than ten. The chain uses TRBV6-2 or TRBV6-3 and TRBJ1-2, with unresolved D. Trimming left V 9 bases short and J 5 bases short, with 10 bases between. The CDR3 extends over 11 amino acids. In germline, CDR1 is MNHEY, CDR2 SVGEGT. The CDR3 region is CASRQAYGYTF. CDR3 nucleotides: TGTGCCAGTCGCCAGGCTTATGGCTACACCTTC.

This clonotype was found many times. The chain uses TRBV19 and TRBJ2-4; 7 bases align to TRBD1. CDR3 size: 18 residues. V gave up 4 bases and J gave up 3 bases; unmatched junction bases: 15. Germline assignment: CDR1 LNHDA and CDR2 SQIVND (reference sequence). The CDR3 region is CASSRRRNEGAFKNIQYF. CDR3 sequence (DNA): TGTGCCAGTAGTAGACGGAGGAATGAGGGGGCTTTCAAAAACATTCAGTACTTC. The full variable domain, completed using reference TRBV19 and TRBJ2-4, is DGGITQSPKYLFRKEGQNVTLSCEQNLNHDAMYWYRQDPGQGLRLIYYSQIVNDFQKGDIAEGYSVSREKKESFPLTVTSAQKNPTAFYLCASSRRRNEGAFKNIQYFGAGTRLSVL.

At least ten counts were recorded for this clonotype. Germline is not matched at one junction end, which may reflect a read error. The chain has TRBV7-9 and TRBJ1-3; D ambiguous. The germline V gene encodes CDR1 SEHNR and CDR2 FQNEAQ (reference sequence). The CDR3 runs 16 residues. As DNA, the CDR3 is TGTGCCAGCAGCTTAGCGTCGGTTTTCTCTGGAAGCACCATATATTTT. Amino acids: CASSLASVFSGSTIYF.

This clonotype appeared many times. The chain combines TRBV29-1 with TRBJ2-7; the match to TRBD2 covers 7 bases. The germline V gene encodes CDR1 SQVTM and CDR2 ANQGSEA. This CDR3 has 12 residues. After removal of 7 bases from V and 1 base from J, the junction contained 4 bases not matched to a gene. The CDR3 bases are TGCAGCGCTGGGGACTATTCCTACGAGCAGTACTTC. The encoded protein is CSAGDYSYEQYF.

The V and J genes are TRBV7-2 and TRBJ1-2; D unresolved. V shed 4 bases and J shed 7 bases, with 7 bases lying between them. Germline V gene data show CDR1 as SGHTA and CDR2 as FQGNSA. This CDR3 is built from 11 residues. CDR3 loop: CASSSPGGYTF. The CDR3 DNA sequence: TGTGCCAGCAGCTCCCCCGGTGGCTACACCTTC.

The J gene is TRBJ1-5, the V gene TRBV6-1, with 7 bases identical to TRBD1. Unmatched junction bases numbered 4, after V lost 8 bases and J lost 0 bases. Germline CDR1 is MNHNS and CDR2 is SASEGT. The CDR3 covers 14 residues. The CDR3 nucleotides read TGTGCCAGCGGGACAGACTATAGCAATCAGCCCCAGCATTTT. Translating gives CASGTDYSNQPQHF.

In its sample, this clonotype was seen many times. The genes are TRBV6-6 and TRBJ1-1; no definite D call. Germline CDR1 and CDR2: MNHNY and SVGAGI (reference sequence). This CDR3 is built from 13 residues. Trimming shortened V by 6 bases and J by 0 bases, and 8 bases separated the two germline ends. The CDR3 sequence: CASSPLLNTEAFF. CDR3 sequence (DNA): TGTGCCAGCAGCCCCCTCTTGAACACTGAAGCTTTCTTT.

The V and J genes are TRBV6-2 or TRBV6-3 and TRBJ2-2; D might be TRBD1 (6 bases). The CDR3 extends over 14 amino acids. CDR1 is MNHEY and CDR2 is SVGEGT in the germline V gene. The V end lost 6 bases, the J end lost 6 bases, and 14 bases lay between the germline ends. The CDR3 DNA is TGTGCCAGCAGCAACCCAGACAGGCCCGGGGAGCTGTTTTTT. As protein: CASSNPDRPGELFF.

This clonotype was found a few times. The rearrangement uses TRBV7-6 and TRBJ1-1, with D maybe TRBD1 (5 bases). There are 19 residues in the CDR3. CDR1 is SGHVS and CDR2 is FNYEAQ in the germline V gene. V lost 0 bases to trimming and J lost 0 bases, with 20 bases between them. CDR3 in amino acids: CASSLAWGRLNGVNTEAFF. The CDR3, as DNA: TGTGCCAGCAGCTTAGCGTGGGGCCGACTTAACGGGGTGAACACTGAAGCTTTCTTT.

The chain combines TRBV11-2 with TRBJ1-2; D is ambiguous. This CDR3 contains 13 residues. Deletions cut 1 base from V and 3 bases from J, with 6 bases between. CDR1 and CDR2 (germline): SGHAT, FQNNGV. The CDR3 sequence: CASSLGTYYGYTF. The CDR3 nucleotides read TGTGCCAGCAGCTTAGGGACCTACTATGGCTACACCTTC.

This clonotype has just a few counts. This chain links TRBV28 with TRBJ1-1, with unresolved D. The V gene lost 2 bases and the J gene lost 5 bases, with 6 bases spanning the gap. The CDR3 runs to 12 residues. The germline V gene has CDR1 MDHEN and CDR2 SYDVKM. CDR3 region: CASSLRQTEAFF. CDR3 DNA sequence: TGTGCCAGCAGTTTACGCCAGACTGAAGCTTTCTTT.

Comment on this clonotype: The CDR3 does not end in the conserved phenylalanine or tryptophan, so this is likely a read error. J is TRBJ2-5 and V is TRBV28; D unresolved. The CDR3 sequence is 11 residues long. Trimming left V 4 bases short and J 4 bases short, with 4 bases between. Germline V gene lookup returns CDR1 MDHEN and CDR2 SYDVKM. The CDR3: CASSSRETQYI. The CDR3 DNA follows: TGTGCCAGCAGTTCCCGAGAGACCCAGTACATC.

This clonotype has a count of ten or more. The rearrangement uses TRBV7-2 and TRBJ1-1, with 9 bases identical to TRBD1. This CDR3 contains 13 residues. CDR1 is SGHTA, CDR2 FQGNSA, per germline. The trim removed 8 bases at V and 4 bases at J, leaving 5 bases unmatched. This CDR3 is CASSGQGGTEAFF. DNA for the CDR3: TGTGCCAGCTCGGGACAGGGTGGCACTGAAGCTTTCTTT.

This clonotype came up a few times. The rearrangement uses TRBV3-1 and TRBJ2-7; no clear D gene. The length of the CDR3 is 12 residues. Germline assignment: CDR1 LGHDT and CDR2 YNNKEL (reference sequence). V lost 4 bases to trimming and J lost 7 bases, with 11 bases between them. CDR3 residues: CASSPEEREQYF. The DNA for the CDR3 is TGTGCCAGCAGCCCCGAAGAACGGGAGCAGTACTTC.

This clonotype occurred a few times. The CDR3 protein is CASSQEAVYEQYF. Here the CDR3 DNA reads TGCGCCAGCAGCCAAGAAGCCGTGTACGAGCAGTACTTC. This chain joins TRBV4-1 and TRBJ2-7; D is uncertain. V dropped 0 bases and J dropped 4 bases, with 7 bases sitting between them. CDR3 length: 13 amino acids. Germline V gene sequence: CDR1 MGHRA, CDR2 YSYEKL.

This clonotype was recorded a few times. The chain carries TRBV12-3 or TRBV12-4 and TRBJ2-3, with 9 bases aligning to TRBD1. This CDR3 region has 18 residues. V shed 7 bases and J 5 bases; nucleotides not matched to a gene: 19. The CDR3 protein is CASKPKLHTGGEGDTQYF. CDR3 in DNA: TGTGCCAGCAAGCCGAAACTCCATACAGGGGGCGAAGGAGATACGCAGTATTTT.

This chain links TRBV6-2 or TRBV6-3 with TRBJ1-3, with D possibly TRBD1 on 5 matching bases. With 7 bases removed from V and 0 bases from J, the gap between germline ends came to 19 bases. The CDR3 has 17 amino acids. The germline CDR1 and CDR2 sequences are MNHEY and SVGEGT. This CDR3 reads CASTYSGHAVSGNTIYF. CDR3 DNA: TGTGCCAGCACCTACAGTGGACACGCAGTCTCTGGAAACACCATATATTTT.